Listed below are T cell receptor beta chains from one sample, sequenced in a study of beta chain features in type 1 diabetes. Libraries were prepared by immunoSEQ multiplex PCR; TCRdb keeps only in-frame clonotypes and omits some of them. Of approximately 170,000 clones listed, over 55% were seen once; the top ten hold around 0.08%. The source material was naive CD4+ T cells from blood. These receptors came from a man aged 25 to 40 with type 1 diabetes. Each CDR3 is given with its conserved first and last residue. D genes are given only for firm matches. Size is omitted from some rows. Given values are once, few, many or a class for expanded clones.

D gene	V gene	clone size	CDR3 length	J gene	CDR3 DNA	CDR3 protein
NA	TRBV13	NA	15	TRBJ1-2	TGTGCCAGCAGCCCACGGGACTCCCGAGGCGGCGGCTACACCTTC	CASSPRDSRGGGYTF
NA	TRBV5-1	NA	13	TRBJ2-7	TGCGCCAGCAGCTTGCATTCTGGGCCCGAGCAGTACTTC	CASSLHSGPEQYF
NA	TRBV4-1	once	14	TRBJ2-7	TGCGCCAGCAGCCAAGTCGAGGGAGACTACGAGCAGTACTTC	CASSQVEGDYEQYF
TRBD1	TRBV5-1	NA	13	TRBJ2-7	TGCGCCAGCAGCGACAGGGGACGCTACGAGCAGTACTTC	CASSDRGRYEQYF
NA	TRBV29-1	NA	11	TRBJ1-4	TGCAGCGTTGAGGGACGTGAAAAACTGTTTTTT	CSVEGREKLFF
TRBD1	TRBV5-4	NA	16	TRBJ2-3	TGTGCCAGCAGCTCCCGGGACAGGTATGGCACAGATACGCAGTATTTT	CASSSRDRYGTDTQYF
NA	TRBV5-6	NA	16	TRBJ1-4	TGTGCCAGCAGCTTGGTGGGGGAACGTGGTAATGAAAAACTGTTTTTT	CASSLVGERGNEKLFF
NA	TRBV7-2	NA	15	TRBJ2-7	TGTGCCAGCAGCATCACAGGTCCCTTAGCCTACGAGCAGTACTTC	CASSITGPLAYEQYF
NA	TRBV25-1	NA	13	TRBJ2-7	TGTGCCAGCGGGGACACCAACTCCTACGAGCAGTACTTC	CASGDTNSYEQYF
TRBD2	TRBV30	NA	19	TRBJ2-3	TGTGCCTGGAGCGCACATAGGACTAGCGGGGGACTGCGCACAGATACGCAGTATTTT	CAWSAHRTSGGLRTDTQYF
NA	TRBV11-2	NA	15	TRBJ2-7	TGTGCCAGCAGCTTAGATAGGGGGAGCAACTACGAGCAGTACTTC	CASSLDRGSNYEQYF
NA	TRBV7-2	few	14	TRBJ2-3	TGTGCCAGCAGCCCTGGGGGCTCCACAGATACGCAGTATTTT	CASSPGGSTDTQYF
NA	TRBV4-3	few	14	TRBJ2-2	TGCGCCAGCAGCCAAGACCCCTACACCGGGGAGCTGTTTTTT	CASSQDPYTGELFF
TRBD2	TRBV7-9	NA	17	TRBJ2-3	TGTGCCAGCAGCTTGGGACTAGCGGGGGCCCGCACAGATACGCAGTATTTT	CASSLGLAGARTDTQYF
TRBD1	TRBV7-9	NA	15	TRBJ2-3	TGTGCCAGCAGCACCGGGGACAGGGGGACAGATACGCAGTATTTT	CASSTGDRGTDTQYF
TRBD2	TRBV6-6	NA	14	TRBJ2-1	TGTGCCAGCAGAATAGCGGGGGACCACAATGAGCAGTTCTTC	CASRIAGDHNEQFF
NA	TRBV9	NA	14	TRBJ2-3	TGTGCCAGCAGCGTAGAGCGCGGCCCTGATACGCAGTATTTT	CASSVERGPDTQYF
NA	TRBV6-1	once	15	TRBJ2-5	TGTGCCAGCAGTGAAAGAGCGGACAGTAGAGAGACCCAGTACTTC	CASSERADSRETQYF
NA	TRBV6-5	few	12	TRBJ2-5	TGTGCCAGTGGCCGGGACCAAGAGACCCAGTACTTC	CASGRDQETQYF
NA	TRBV11-2	NA	14	TRBJ1-1	TGTGCCAGCAGCTTAAGGGGGAGGAACACTGAAGCTTTCTTT	CASSLRGRNTEAFF
NA	TRBV29-1	NA	14	TRBJ2-2	TGCAGCGGGAGGGACAGTATAAACACCGGGGAGCTGTTTTTT	CSGRDSINTGELFF
NA	TRBV7-2	NA	15	TRBJ2-3	TGTGCCAGCAGCCCACGAGGGGGTACCACAGATACGCAGTATTTT	CASSPRGGTTDTQYF
NA	TRBV7-2	NA	15	TRBJ2-1	TGTGCCAGCAGCTCTCGGACAAGCTCCTACAATGAGCAGTTCTTC	CASSSRTSSYNEQFF
NA	TRBV5-4	few	15	TRBJ2-6	TGTGCCAGCAGCTTGGGGCACTCTGGGGCCAACGTCCTGACTTTC	CASSLGHSGANVLTF
NA	TRBV30	NA	16	TRBJ1-4	TGTGCCTGGAGTGGACAGAGGATGACCTTAAATGAAAAACTGTTTTTT	CAWSGQRMTLNEKLFF
NA	TRBV9	NA	14	TRBJ2-7	TGTGCCAGCAGCCCGCATTCGATCTCCTACGAGCAGTACTTC	CASSPHSISYEQYF
TRBD1	TRBV5-4	few	14	TRBJ2-5	TGTGCCAGCAGTATACAGGGGGCCAGCGAGACCCAGTACTTC	CASSIQGASETQYF
NA	TRBV29-1	few	12	TRBJ1-4	TGCAGCGTTGTCTTAACTAATGAAAAACTGTTTTTT	CSVVLTNEKLFF
NA	TRBV20-1	NA	10	TRBJ2-3	TGCAGTGCTAGAGCAGATACGCAGTATTTT	CSARADTQYF
NA	TRBV20-1	NA	10	TRBJ2-5	TGCAGTGCTCAGAAGGGGACCCAGTACTTC	CSAQKGTQYF
TRBD2	TRBV7-8	NA	17	TRBJ2-6	TGTGCCAGCAGCCCCGGGCGGGGGGCGCTAGGGGCCAACGTCCTGACTTTC	CASSPGRGALGANVLTF
NA	TRBV29-1	NA	14	TRBJ1-1	TGCAGCGTTGTCAGGTTCCCTACCAACACTGAAGCTTTCTTT	CSVVRFPTNTEAFF
TRBD2	TRBV2	few	15	TRBJ2-1	TGTGCCAGCAGCCTAATGGGACTAACCTACAATGAGCAGTTCTTC	CASSLMGLTYNEQFF
NA	TRBV30	NA	13	TRBJ1-2	TGTGCCTGGAGTGTCAAGGGTTCCTATGGCTACACCTTC	CAWSVKGSYGYTF
NA	TRBV5-1	few	8	TRBJ2-1	TGCGCCAGCGGAAATCAGTTCTTC	CASGNQFF
NA	TRBV7-9	NA	12	TRBJ1-1	TGTGCCAGCAGCACAACGAGCACTGAAGCTTTCTTT	CASSTTSTEAFF
TRBD1	TRBV13	NA	20	TRBJ1-1	TGTGCCAGCAGCTTAGAGGCTAGGCTTAGACAGGGGGCCCGGCAAACTGAAGCTTTCTTT	CASSLEARLRQGARQTEAFF
TRBD2	TRBV10-2	NA	16	TRBJ2-7	TGCGCCAGCAGTGAGGGTAGCGGGGTAAGCTCCTACGAGCAGTACTTC	CASSEGSGVSSYEQYF
NA	TRBV28	NA	15	TRBJ2-5	TGTGCCAGCAGTTTTCAGGGACTCAAACAAGAGACCCAGTACTTC	CASSFQGLKQETQYF
NA	TRBV7-2	NA	17	TRBJ2-7	TGTGCCAGCAGCCGAATAGGGGCGGGTGATCCCTCCTACGAGCAGTACTTC	CASSRIGAGDPSYEQYF
NA	TRBV5-4	NA	13	TRBJ2-5	TGTGCCAGCAGCTTGAACGGAGCGGAGACCCAGTACTTC	CASSLNGAETQYF
NA	TRBV30	few	10	TRBJ2-7	TGTGCCTGGAGTGTAACAGGGATGCACTTC	CAWSVTGMHF
NA	TRBV11-2	NA	13	TRBJ1-5	TGTGCCAGCAGCTTAGAGGGGGGTCAGCCCCAGCATTTT	CASSLEGGQPQHF
NA	TRBV30	NA	13	TRBJ2-5	TGTGCCTGGAGTCGGACGGGACCAGAGACCCAGTACTTC	CAWSRTGPETQYF
NA	TRBV25-1	few	14	TRBJ1-2	TGTGCCAGCAGTGAACCGGGTGTCACCTATGGCTACACCTTC	CASSEPGVTYGYTF
NA	TRBV7-2	NA	17	TRBJ2-6	TGTGCCAGCAGCTTAGAACCCATAAGCTCTGGGGCCAACGTCCTGACTTTC	CASSLEPISSGANVLTF
TRBD1	TRBV5-1	NA	14	TRBJ2-7	TGCGCCAGCAGCACTGGGGACAGAGCTTACGAGCAGTACTTC	CASSTGDRAYEQYF
NA	TRBV9	NA	13	TRBJ2-3	TGTGCCAGCAGCGCCGACGCCACAGATACGCAGTATTTT	CASSADATDTQYF
NA	TRBV7-9	few	15	TRBJ2-4	TGTGCCAGCAGCCTACAGGGCTGGGGCAAAAACATTCAGTACTTC	CASSLQGWGKNIQYF
TRBD1	TRBV28	once	15	TRBJ2-5	TGTGCCAGCAGTCCGCTCGGACAGGGGAGAGAGACCCAGTACTTC	CASSPLGQGRETQYF
NA	TRBV9	NA	13	TRBJ2-7	TGTGCCAGCAGCCCCGGTCGGGGGTACGAGCAGTACTTC	CASSPGRGYEQYF
NA	TRBV25-1	NA	14	TRBJ1-4	TGTGCCAGCAGTGCAGACAGACGCAATGAAAAACTGTTTTTT	CASSADRRNEKLFF
TRBD2	TRBV7-2	NA	16	TRBJ2-3	TGTGCCAGCAGCTTACTAAGCGGGGGACGCACAGATACGCAGTATTTT	CASSLLSGGRTDTQYF
TRBD1	TRBV30	NA	12	TRBJ1-3	TGTGCCACTGAGAGGGGGCGAAACACCATATATTTT	CATERGRNTIYF
NA	TRBV27	NA	13	TRBJ2-6	TGTGCCAGCAGTTTATTCGGATCCTACGTCCTGACTTTC	CASSLFGSYVLTF
NA	TRBV7-2	once	16	TRBJ1-6	TGTGCCAGCAGCTCCGATTTGAACAGTAACAATTCACCCCTCCACTTT	CASSSDLNSNNSPLHF
TRBD2	TRBV5-4	few	16	TRBJ2-1	TGTGCCAGCAGCTTCAGGACTAGCAGCGACTACAATGAGCAGTTCTTC	CASSFRTSSDYNEQFF
NA	TRBV5-6	NA	15	TRBJ2-2	TGTGCCAGCAGCTCCGGGACATCGAACACCGGGGAGCTGTTTTTT	CASSSGTSNTGELFF
NA	TRBV9	NA	12	TRBJ1-5	TGTGCCACCAACCCGGGGGATCAGCCCCAGCATTTT	CATNPGDQPQHF